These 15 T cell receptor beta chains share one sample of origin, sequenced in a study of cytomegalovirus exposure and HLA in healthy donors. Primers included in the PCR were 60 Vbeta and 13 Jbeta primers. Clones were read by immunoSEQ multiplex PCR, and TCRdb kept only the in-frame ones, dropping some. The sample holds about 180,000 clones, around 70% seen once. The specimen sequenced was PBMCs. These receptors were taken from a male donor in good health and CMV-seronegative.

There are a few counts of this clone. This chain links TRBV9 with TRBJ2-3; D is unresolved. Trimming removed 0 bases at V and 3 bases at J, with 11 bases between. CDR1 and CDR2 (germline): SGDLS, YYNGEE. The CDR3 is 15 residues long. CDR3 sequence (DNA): TGTGCCAGCAGCGTAGCGAGGAGTCGAACAGATACGCAGTATTTT. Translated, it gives CASSVARSRTDTQYF.

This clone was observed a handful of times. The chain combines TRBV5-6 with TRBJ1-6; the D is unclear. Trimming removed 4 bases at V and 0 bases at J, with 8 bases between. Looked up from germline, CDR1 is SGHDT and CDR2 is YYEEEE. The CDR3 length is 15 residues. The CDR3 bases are TGTGCCAGCAGCCCCAAGAGCTCCTATAATTCACCCCTCCACTTT. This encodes CASSPKSSYNSPLHF.

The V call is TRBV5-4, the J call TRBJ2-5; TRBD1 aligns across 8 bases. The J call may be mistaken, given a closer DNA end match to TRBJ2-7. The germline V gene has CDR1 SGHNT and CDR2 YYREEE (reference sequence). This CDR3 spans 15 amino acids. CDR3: CASSGRDRPSYEQYF. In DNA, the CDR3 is TGTGCCAGCAGCGGCCGGGACAGGCCTTCCTACGAGCAGTACTTC.

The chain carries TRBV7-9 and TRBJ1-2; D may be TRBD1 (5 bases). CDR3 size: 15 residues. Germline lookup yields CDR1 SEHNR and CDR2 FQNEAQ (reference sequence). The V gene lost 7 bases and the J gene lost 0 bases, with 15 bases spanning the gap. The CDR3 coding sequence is TGTGCCAGCACCTCCCCCGGGGGGTCTAACTATGGCTACACCTTC. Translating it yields CASTSPGGSNYGYTF.

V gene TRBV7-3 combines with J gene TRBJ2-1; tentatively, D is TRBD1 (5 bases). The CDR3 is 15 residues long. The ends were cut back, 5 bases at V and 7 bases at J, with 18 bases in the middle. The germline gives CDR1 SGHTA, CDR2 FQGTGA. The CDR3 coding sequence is TGTGCCAGCAGCCCCCTAAGTGGGCAGGGTAATGAGCAGTTCTTC. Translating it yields CASSPLSGQGNEQFF.

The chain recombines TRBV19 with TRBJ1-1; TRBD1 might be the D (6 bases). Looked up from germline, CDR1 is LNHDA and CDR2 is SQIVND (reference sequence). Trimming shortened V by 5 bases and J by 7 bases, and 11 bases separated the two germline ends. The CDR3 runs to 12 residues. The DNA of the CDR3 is TGTGCCAGTAGTCAGGGGTGGAATGAAGCTTTCTTT. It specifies CASSQGWNEAFF.

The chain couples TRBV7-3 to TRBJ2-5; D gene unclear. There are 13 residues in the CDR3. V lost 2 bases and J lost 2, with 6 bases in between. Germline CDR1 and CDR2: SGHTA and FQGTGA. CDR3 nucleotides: TGTGCCAGCAGCTTAGGCCGACAAGAGACCCAGTACTTC. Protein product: CASSLGRQETQYF.

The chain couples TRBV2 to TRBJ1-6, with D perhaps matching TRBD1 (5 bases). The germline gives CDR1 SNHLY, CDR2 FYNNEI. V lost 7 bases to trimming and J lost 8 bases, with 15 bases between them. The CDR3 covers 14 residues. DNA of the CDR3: TGTGCCAGCAACCCCTCCCAAGGGGATTCACCCCTCCACTTT. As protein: CASNPSQGDSPLHF.

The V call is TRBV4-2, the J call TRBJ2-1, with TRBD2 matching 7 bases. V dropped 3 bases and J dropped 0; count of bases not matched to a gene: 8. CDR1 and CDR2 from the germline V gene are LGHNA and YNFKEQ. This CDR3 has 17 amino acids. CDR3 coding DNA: TGTGCCAGCAGCCAGATAACTAGCGTCACCTCCTACAATGAGCAGTTCTTC. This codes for CASSQITSVTSYNEQFF.

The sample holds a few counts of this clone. CDR3 nucleotides: TGTGCCAGCAGCCAAGACCCAGGGATAGATAATGAAAAACTGTTTTTT. Its translation: CASSQDPGIDNEKLFF. The genes are TRBV14 and TRBJ1-4, with D perhaps matching TRBD1 (5 bases). V lost 0 bases to trimming and J lost 4 bases, with 12 bases between them. CDR1 and CDR2 from the germline V gene are SGHDN and FVKESK. This CDR3 spans 16 amino acids.

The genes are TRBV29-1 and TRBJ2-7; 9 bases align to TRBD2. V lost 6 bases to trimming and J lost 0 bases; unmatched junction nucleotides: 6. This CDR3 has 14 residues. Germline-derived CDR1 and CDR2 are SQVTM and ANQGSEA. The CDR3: CSVISGGASYEQYF. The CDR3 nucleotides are TGCAGCGTAATTAGCGGGGGAGCCTCCTACGAGCAGTACTTC.

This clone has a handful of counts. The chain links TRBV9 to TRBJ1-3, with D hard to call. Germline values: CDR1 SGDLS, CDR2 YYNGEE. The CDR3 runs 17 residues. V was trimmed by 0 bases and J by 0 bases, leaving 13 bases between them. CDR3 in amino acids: CASSVAGGMGSGNTIYF. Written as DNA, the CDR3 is TGTGCCAGCAGCGTAGCGGGAGGGATGGGCTCTGGAAACACCATATATTTT.

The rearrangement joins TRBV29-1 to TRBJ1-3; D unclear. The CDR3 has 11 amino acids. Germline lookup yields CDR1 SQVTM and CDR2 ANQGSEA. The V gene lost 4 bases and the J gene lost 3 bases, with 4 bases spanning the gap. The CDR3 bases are TGCAGCGTTGCAGTTGGAAACACCATATATTTT. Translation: CSVAVGNTIYF.

For the CDR3, the DNA is TGTGCCAGCAGTCTCGGACTAGCGGAAGAGACCCAGTACTTC. Translating it yields CASSLGLAEETQYF. The chain carries TRBV6-1 and TRBJ2-5, with 10 bases matching TRBD2. This CDR3 is 14 amino acids long. V lost 5 bases, J lost 3 bases, and 3 bases stayed unmatched. Germline V gene sequence: CDR1 MNHNS, CDR2 SASEGT.

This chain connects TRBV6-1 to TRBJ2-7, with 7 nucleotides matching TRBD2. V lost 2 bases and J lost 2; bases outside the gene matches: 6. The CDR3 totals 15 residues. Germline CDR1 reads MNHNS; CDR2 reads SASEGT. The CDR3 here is CASSEIGRGAYEQYF. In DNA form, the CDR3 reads TGTGCCAGCAGTGAAATCGGACGGGGGGCCTACGAGCAGTACTTC.